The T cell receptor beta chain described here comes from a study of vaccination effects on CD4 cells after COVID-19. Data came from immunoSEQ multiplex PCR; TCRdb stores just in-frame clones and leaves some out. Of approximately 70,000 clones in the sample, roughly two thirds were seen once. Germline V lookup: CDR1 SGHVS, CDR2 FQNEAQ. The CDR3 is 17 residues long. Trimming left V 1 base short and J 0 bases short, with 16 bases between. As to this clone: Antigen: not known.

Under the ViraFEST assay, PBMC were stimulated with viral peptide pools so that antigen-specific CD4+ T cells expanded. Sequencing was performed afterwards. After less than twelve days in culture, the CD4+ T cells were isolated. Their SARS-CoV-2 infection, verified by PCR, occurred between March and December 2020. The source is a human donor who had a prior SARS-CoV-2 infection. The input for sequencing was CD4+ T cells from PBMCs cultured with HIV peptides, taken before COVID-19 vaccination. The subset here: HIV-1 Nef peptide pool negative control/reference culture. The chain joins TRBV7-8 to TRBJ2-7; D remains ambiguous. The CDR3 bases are TGTGCCAGCAGCTTAGAGTCTTGGCAGCCCAGCTCCTACGAGCAGTACTTC. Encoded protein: CASSLESWQPSSYEQYF.